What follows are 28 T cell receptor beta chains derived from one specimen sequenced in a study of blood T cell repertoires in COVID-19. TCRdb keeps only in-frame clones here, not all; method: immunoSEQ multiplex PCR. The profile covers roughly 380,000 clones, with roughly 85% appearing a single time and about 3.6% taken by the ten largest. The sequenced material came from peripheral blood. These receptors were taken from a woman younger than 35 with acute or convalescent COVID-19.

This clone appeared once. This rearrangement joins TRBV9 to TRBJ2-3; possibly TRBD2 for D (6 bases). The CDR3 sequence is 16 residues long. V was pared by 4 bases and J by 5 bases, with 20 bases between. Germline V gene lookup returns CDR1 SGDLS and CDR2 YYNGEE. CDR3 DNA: TGTGCCAGCAGCCCCAGCGTCAGCGGGCGGGGAGATACGCAGTATTTT. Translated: CASSPSVSGRGDTQYF.

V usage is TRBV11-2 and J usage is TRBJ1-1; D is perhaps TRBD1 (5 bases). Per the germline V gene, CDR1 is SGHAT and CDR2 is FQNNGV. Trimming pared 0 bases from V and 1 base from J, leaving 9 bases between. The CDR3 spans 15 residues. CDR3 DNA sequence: TGTGCCAGCAGCTTAGAGGCGGGGGGGAACACTGAAGCTTTCTTT. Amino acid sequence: CASSLEAGGNTEAFF.

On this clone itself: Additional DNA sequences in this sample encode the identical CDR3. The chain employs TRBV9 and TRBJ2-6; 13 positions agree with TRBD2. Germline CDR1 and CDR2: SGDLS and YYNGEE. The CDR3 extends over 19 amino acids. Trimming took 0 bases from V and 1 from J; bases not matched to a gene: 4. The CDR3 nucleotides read TGTGCCAGCAGCGTAGGACTAGCGGGGGGAGGGTCTGGGGCCAACGTCCTGACTTTC. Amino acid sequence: CASSVGLAGGGSGANVLTF.

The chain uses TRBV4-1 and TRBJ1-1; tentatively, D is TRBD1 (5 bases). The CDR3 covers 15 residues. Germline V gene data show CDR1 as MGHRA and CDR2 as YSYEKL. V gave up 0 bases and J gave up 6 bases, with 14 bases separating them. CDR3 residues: CASSQERGRVAEAFF. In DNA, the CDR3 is TGCGCCAGCAGCCAAGAAAGGGGAAGGGTTGCTGAAGCTTTCTTT.

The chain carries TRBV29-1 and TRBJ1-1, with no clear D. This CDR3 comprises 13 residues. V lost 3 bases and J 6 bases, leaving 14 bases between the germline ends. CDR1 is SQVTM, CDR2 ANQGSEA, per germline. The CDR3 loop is CSVDLTPSPEAFF. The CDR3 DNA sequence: TGCAGCGTTGATTTGACACCCTCTCCTGAAGCTTTCTTT.

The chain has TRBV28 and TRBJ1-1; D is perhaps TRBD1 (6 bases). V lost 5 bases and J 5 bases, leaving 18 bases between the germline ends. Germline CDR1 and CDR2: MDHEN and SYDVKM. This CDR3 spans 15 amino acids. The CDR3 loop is CASSRRSGEGTEAFF. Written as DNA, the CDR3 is TGTGCCAGCAGTAGGCGATCAGGGGAGGGAACTGAAGCTTTCTTT.

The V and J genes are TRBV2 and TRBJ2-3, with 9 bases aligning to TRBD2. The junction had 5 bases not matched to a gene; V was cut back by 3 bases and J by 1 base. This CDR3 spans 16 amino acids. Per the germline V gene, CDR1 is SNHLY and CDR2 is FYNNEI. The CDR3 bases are TGTGCCAGCAGTGATTGGGTAGCGGGGGGCACAGATACGCAGTATTTT. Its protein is CASSDWVAGGTDTQYF.

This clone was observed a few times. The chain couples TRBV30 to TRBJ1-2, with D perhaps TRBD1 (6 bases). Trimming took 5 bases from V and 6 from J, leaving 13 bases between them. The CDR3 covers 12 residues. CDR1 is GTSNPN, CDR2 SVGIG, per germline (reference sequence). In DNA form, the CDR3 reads TGTGCCTGGGGGGGACACCGGAATGGCTACACCTTC. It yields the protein CAWGGHRNGYTF.

CDR3 region: CATSRDGRGPDQPQHF. The CDR3 DNA reads TGTGCCACCAGCAGAGATGGCAGGGGGCCTGATCAGCCCCAGCATTTT. The V call is TRBV15, the J call TRBJ1-5; 8 bases are shared with TRBD1. This CDR3 has 16 amino acids. Per the germline V gene, CDR1 is LNHNV and CDR2 is YYDKDF (reference sequence). With 0 bases clipped from V and 5 bases from J, the junction kept 6 bases outside the gene matches.

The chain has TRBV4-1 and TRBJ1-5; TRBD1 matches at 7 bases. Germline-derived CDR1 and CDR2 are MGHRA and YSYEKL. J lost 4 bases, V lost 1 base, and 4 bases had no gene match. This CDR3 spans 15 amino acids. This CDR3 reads CASSQVWTGNQPQHF. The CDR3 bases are TGCGCCAGCAGCCAAGTTTGGACAGGAAATCAGCCCCAGCATTTT.

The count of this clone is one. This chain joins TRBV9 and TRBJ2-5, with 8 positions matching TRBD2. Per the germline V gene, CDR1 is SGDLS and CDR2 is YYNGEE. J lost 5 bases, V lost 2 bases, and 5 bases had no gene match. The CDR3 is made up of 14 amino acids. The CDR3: CASSVTSGWETQYF. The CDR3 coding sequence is TGTGCCAGCAGCGTTACTAGCGGTTGGGAGACCCAGTACTTC.

The CDR3 reads CASSLERTDTQYF. CDR3 sequence (DNA): TGTGCCAGCAGCTTGGAGCGGACAGATACGCAGTATTTT. V and J are TRBV5-6 and TRBJ2-3, with a tentative D call TRBD2 (5 bases). The CDR3 runs to 13 residues. Trimming removed 0 bases at V and 3 bases at J, with 5 bases between. Germline CDR1 reads SGHDT; CDR2 reads YYEEEE.

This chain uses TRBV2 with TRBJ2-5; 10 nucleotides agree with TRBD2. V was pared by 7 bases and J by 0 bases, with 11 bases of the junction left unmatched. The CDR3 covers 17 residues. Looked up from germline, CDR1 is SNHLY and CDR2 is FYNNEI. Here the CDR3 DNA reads TGTGCCAGCAATTCTCAGCGGGAGGGCCGGTACCAAGAGACCCAGTACTTC. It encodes CASNSQREGRYQETQYF.

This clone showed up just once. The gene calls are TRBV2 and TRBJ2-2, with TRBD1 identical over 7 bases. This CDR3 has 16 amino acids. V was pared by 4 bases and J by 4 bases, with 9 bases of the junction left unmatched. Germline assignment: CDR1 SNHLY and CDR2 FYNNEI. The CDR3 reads CASSVPGQILTGELFF. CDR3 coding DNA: TGTGCCAGCAGTGTCCCGGGACAGATACTCACCGGGGAGCTGTTTTTT.

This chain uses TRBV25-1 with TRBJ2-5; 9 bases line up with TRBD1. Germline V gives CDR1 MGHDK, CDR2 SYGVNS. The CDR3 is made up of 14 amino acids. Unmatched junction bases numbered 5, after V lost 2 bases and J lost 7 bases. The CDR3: CASSERGQGVTQYF. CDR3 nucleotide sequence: TGTGCCAGCAGTGAAAGGGGACAGGGAGTGACCCAGTACTTC.

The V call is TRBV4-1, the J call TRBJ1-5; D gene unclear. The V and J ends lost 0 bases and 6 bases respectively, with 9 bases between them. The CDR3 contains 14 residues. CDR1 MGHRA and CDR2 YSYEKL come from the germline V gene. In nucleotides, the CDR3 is TGCGCCAGCAGCCAAGATGGCCCGCTTCAGCCCCAGCATTTT. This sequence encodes CASSQDGPLQPQHF.

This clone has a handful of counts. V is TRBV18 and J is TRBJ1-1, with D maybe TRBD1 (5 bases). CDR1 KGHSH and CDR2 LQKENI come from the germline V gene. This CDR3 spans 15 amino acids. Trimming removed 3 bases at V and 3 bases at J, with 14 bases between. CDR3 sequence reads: CASSPTGGGDTEAFF. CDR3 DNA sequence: TGTGCCAGCTCACCCACGGGCGGGGGAGACACTGAAGCTTTCTTT.

The CDR3, as DNA: TGTGCCAGCAGCGTAGAACCGAAGCCAGAAGCTTTCTTT. Translating it yields CASSVEPKPEAFF. The chain couples TRBV9 to TRBJ1-1; no reliable D call. Per germline, CDR1 SGDLS and CDR2 YYNGEE. CDR3 length equals 13 residues. V lost 0 bases and J 8 bases, leaving 11 bases between the germline ends.

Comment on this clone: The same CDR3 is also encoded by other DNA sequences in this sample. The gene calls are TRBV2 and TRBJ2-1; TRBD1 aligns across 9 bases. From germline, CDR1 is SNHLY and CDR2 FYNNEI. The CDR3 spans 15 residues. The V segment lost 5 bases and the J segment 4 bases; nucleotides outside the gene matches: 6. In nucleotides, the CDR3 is TGTGCCAGCAGTCCCGACAGGGGGAGGTACAATGAGCAGTTCTTC. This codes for CASSPDRGRYNEQFF.

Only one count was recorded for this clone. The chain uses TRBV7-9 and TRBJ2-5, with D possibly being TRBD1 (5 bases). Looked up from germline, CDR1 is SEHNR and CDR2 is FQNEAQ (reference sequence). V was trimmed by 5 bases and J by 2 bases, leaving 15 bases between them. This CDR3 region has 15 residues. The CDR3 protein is CASSPPGPQQETQYF. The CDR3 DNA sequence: TGTGCCAGCAGCCCCCCAGGGCCGCAGCAAGAGACCCAGTACTTC.

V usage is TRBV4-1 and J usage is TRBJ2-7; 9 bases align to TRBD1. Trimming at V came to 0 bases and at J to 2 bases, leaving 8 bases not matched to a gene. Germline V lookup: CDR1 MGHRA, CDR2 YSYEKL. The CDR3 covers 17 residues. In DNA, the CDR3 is TGCGCCAGCAGCCAAGACCCGAGGGACAGGGTGACCTACGAGCAGTACTTC. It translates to CASSQDPRDRVTYEQYF.

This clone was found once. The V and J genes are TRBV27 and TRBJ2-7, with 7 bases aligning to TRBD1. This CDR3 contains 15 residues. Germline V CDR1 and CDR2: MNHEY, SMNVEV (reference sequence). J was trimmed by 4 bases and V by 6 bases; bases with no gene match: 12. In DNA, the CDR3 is TGTGCCAGCAGACGCGACAGGGTGGACCTATACGAGCAGTACTTC. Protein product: CASRRDRVDLYEQYF.

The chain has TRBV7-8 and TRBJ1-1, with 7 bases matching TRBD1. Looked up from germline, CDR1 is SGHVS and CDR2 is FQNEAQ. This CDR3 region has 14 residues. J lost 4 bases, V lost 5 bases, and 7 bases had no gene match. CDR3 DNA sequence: TGTGCCAGCAGCGTAGACAGGGTGGGCACTGAAGCTTTCTTT. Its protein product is CASSVDRVGTEAFF.

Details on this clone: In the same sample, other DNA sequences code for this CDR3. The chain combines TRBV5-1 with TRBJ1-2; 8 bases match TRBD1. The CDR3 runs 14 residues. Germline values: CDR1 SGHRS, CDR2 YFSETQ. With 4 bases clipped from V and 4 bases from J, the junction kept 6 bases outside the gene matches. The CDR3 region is CASSPGTGPYGYTF. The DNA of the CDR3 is TGCGCCAGCAGCCCTGGGACAGGACCCTATGGCTACACCTTC. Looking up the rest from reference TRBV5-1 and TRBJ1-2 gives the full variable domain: KAGVTQTPRYLIKTRGQQVTLSCSPISGHRSVSWYQQTPGQGLQFLFEYFSETQRNKGNFPGRFSGRQFSNSRSEMNVSTLELGDSALYLCASSPGTGPYGYTFGSGTRLTVV.

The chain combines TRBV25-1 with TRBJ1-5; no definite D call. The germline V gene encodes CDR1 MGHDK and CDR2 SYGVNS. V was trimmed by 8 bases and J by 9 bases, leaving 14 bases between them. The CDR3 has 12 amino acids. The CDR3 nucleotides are TGTGCCAGCTCGGGCCTCCGGGGGCCCCAGCATTTT. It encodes CASSGLRGPQHF.

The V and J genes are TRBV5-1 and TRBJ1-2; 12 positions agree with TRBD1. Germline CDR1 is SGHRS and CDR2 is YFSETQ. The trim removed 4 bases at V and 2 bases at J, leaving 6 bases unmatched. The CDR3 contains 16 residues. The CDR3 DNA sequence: TGCGCCAGCAGCCGTGGGGACAGGGGGCCCAACTATGGCTACACCTTC. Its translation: CASSRGDRGPNYGYTF.

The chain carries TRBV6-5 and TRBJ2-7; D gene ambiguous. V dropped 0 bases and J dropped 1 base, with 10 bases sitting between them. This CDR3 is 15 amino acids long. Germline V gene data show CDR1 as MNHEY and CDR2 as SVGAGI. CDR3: CASSYSFSVSYEQYF. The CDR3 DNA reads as TGTGCCAGCAGTTACTCGTTCAGTGTATCCTACGAGCAGTACTTC.

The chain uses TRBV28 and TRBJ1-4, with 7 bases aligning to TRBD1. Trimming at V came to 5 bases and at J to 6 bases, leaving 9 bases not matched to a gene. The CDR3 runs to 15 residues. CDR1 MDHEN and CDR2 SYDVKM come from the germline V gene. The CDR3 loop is CASSHKTGLYEKLFF. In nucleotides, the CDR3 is TGTGCCAGCAGTCATAAGACAGGGTTGTATGAAAAACTGTTTTTT.